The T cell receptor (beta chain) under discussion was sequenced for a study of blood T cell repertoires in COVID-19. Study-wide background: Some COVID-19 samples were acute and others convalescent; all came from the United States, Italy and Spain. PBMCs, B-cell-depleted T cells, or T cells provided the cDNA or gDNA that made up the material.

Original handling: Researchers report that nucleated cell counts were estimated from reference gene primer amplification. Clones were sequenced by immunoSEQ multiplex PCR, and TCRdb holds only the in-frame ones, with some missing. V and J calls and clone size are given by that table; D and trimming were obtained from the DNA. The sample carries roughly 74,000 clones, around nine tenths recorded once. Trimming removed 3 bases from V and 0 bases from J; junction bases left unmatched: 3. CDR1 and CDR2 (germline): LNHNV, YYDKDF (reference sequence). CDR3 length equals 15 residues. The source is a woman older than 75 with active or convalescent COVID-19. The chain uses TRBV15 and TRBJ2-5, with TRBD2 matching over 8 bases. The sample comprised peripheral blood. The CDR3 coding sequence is TGTGCCACCAGCAGTTTTAGCGGGGACCAAGAGACCCAGTACTTC. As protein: CATSSFSGDQETQYF.